This is a list of T cell receptor beta chains from one sample in a study of follicular helper T cells after annual influenza vaccination. Profiled with immunoSEQ multiplex PCR; TCRdb holds only in-frame clones, not every one. The sample contains around 10,000 clones, approximately 77% of which appear only once. The source was CXCR5- memory CD4+ T cells sorted from blood, collected on the day of influenza vaccination. The receptors originated from an adult who received the influenza vaccine. Each CDR3 is given with its conserved first and last residue. D genes are given only for firm matches. The size field is filled for only some rows; it gives once, few, many or a size class.

v_gene	len	j_gene	d_gene	abundance	CDR3aa	CDR3nt
TRBV7-9	14	TRBJ1-6	TRBD1	-	CASSPGQGNSPLHF	TGTGCCAGCAGTCCGGGACAGGGGAATTCACCCCTCCACTTT
TRBV5-6	14	TRBJ2-4	TRBD2	-	CASSSMGLADVQYF	TGTGCCAGCAGCTCTATGGGACTAGCTGATGTTCAGTACTTC
TRBV5-6	14	TRBJ1-2	-	-	CASSPPLADYGYTF	TGTGCCAGCAGTCCGCCGCTGGCGGACTATGGCTACACCTTC
TRBV29-1	14	TRBJ2-3	-	-	CSVEGGQSTDTQYF	TGCAGCGTTGAAGGCGGGCAGAGCACAGATACGCAGTATTTT
TRBV15	18	TRBJ2-6	-	-	CATSRDKIGSSGANVLTF	TGTGCCACCAGCAGAGACAAAATAGGGAGCTCTGGGGCCAACGTCCTGACTTTC
TRBV28	15	TRBJ1-3	TRBD1	-	CASSSGDRGGNTIYF	TGTGCCAGCAGTTCCGGGGACAGGGGTGGAAACACCATATATTTT
TRBV9	13	TRBJ2-1	-	-	CASSIYRRGEQFF	TGTGCCAGCAGCATCTATCGGCGGGGCGAGCAGTTCTTC
TRBV5-4	15	TRBJ2-1	-	-	CASSNPGQPLNEQFF	TGTGCCAGCAGCAACCCGGGTCAGCCCCTCAATGAGCAGTTCTTC
TRBV30	15	TRBJ2-4	TRBD1	-	CAWSHRGLAKNIQYF	TGTGCCTGGAGCCACAGGGGCTTAGCCAAAAACATTCAGTACTTC
TRBV4-3	15	TRBJ2-5	-	-	CASSLWAGIQETQYF	TGCGCCAGCAGCCTATGGGCAGGTATACAAGAGACCCAGTACTTC
TRBV9	14	TRBJ2-7	-	few	CASSATPTSNEQYF	TGTGCCAGCAGCGCGACCCCAACTAGCAACGAGCAGTACTTC
TRBV28	15	TRBJ2-7	TRBD2	-	CASSRSGGGSYEQYF	TGTGCCAGCAGTCGTAGCGGGGGAGGCTCCTACGAGCAGTACTTC
TRBV6-1	14	TRBJ2-3	TRBD2	-	CASSGAGLADTQYF	TGTGCCAGCAGTGGGGCTGGACTAGCAGATACGCAGTATTTT
TRBV19	17	TRBJ1-5	-	-	CASSIEAGRLSNQPQHF	TGTGCCAGTAGTATAGAGGCAGGCAGGCTGAGCAATCAGCCCCAGCATTTT
TRBV5-6	17	TRBJ2-2	TRBD1	-	CASSFLGQGAYPGELFF	TGTGCCAGCAGCTTCCTCGGACAGGGGGCTTACCCCGGGGAGCTGTTTTTT
TRBV18	14	TRBJ1-3	-	-	CASSGGEAGNTIYF	TGTGCCAGCTCTGGAGGGGAAGCTGGAAACACCATATATTTT
TRBV7-2	15	TRBJ1-5	-	-	CASSLGGGIDQPQHF	TGTGCCAGCAGCCTAGGAGGGGGTATCGATCAGCCCCAGCATTTT
TRBV29-1	17	TRBJ2-6	TRBD2	-	CSVDGLAGASGANVLTF	TGCAGCGTTGACGGGCTAGCGGGAGCGTCTGGGGCCAACGTCCTGACTTTC
TRBV28	12	TRBJ2-7	-	-	CASRGKYYEQYF	TGTGCCAGCAGGGGGAAATATTACGAGCAGTACTTC
TRBV27	15	TRBJ1-6	TRBD1	-	CASSLGQGASSPLHF	TGTGCCAGCAGTTTAGGACAGGGGGCATCTTCACCCCTCCACTTT
TRBV10-2	14	TRBJ1-1	TRBD1	-	CASSLTGDGTEAFF	TGCGCCAGCAGCTTGACAGGGGATGGCACTGAAGCTTTCTTT
TRBV11-3	14	TRBJ2-3	-	few	CASSLGGERDTQYF	TGTGCCAGCAGCTTAGGCGGGGAGAGAGATACGCAGTATTTT
TRBV5-4	15	TRBJ2-7	-	few	CASSSSGRSSYEQYF	TGTGCCAGCAGCTCCTCGGGACGGAGCTCCTACGAGCAGTACTTC
TRBV5-5	14	TRBJ2-5	TRBD1	-	CASSSGQVPETQYF	TGTGCCAGCAGTTCGGGACAGGTTCCGGAGACCCAGTACTTC
TRBV5-1	12	TRBJ2-5	-	-	CASSEQEETQYF	TGCGCCAGCAGCGAGCAAGAAGAGACCCAGTACTTC
TRBV4-3	14	TRBJ1-5	TRBD1	-	CASSPWTGGQPQHF	TGCGCCAGCAGCCCATGGACAGGGGGACAGCCCCAGCATTTT
TRBV27	14	TRBJ2-5	-	-	CASRTRQGGETQYF	TGTGCCAGCAGAACCCGCCAGGGCGGAGAGACCCAGTACTTC
TRBV5-1	15	TRBJ2-3	TRBD2	once	CASSLAASGRAHPYF	TGCGCCAGCAGCTTGGCGGCTAGCGGGAGGGCCCATCCGTATTTT
TRBV19	12	TRBJ1-3	-	-	CASQASGNTIYF	TGTGCCAGCCAAGCGTCTGGAAACACCATATATTTT
TRBV5-1	16	TRBJ2-3	TRBD2	once	CASSTGTSGFTDTQYF	TGCGCCAGCAGTACAGGGACTAGCGGATTCACAGATACGCAGTATTTT
TRBV5-1	13	TRBJ1-2	TRBD1	-	CASSSEGQGSYTF	TGCGCCAGCAGCTCCGAAGGACAGGGCAGCTACACCTTC
TRBV7-2	12	TRBJ2-1	-	-	CASSFGDNEQFF	TGTGCCAGCAGCTTTGGGGACAATGAGCAGTTCTTC
TRBV7-9	13	TRBJ2-3	-	once	CASSLDGLDTQYF	TGTGCCAGCAGCCTCGACGGTTTGGATACGCAGTATTTT
TRBV28	17	TRBJ1-2	TRBD1	-	CASSLTGTAPGDYGYTF	TGTGCCAGCAGTTTGACCGGGACAGCTCCCGGAGACTATGGCTACACCTTC
TRBV5-1	14	TRBJ1-1	-	-	CASSLQYMNTEAFF	TGCGCCAGCAGCTTGCAATACATGAACACTGAAGCTTTCTTT
TRBV5-1	14	TRBJ2-5	-	-	CASSFPQRGETQYF	TGCGCCAGCAGCTTCCCCCAGAGGGGAGAGACCCAGTACTTC
TRBV7-9	14	TRBJ2-7	-	-	CASSNFAEHYEQYF	TGTGCCAGCAGCAACTTCGCGGAGCACTACGAGCAGTACTTC
TRBV18	13	TRBJ2-4	-	-	CASSPEGRHIQYF	TGTGCCAGCTCACCTGAGGGGAGGCACATTCAGTACTTC
TRBV5-1	17	TRBJ2-7	TRBD2	few	CASSVGPIAGGRSEQYF	TGCGCCAGCAGCGTGGGGCCAATAGCGGGAGGGAGGAGCGAGCAGTACTTC
TRBV7-9	15	TRBJ1-1	-	-	CASSVDQGMNTEAFF	TGTGCCAGCAGCGTAGATCAGGGGATGAACACTGAAGCTTTCTTT
TRBV5-5	13	TRBJ1-5	-	-	CASSATINQPQHF	TGTGCCAGCAGCGCCACGATCAATCAGCCCCAGCATTTT
TRBV11-3	11	TRBJ2-7	-	-	CASSLDHQQYF	TGTGCCAGCAGCTTAGATCACCAGCAGTACTTC
TRBV10-3	15	TRBJ2-3	TRBD1	-	CAISETGGDTDTQYF	TGTGCCATCAGCGAGACAGGGGGGGACACAGATACGCAGTATTTT
TRBV7-8	18	TRBJ2-1	-	-	CASSLFIPNPLYYNEQFF	TGTGCCAGCAGCTTATTTATCCCTAACCCCCTTTACTACAATGAGCAGTTCTTC
TRBV7-2	14	TRBJ2-5	TRBD2	-	CASSMGLAQETQYF	TGTGCCAGCAGCATGGGACTAGCGCAAGAGACCCAGTACTTC
TRBV6-1	11	TRBJ2-7	-	-	CAGATDYEQYF	TGTGCCGGAGCAACAGATTACGAGCAGTACTTC
TRBV7-2	14	TRBJ1-2	TRBD1	-	CASSDLDRGHGYTF	TGTGCCAGCAGCGACTTGGACAGGGGACATGGCTACACCTTC
TRBV6-5	15	TRBJ2-2	TRBD1	-	CASSSAQGDTGELFF	TGTGCCAGCAGTTCGGCCCAGGGGGACACCGGGGAGCTGTTTTTT
TRBV15	15	TRBJ1-2	-	-	CATSRAGTTNYGYTF	TGTGCCACCAGCAGAGCCGGGACAACGAACTATGGCTACACCTTC
TRBV29-1	14	TRBJ1-2	-	-	CSSQRASTNYGYTF	TGCAGCTCCCAAAGGGCCTCTACCAACTATGGCTACACCTTC
TRBV7-2	15	TRBJ1-4	-	-	CASSLPGRVYEKLFF	TGTGCCAGCAGCTTACCAGGGAGGGTCTACGAAAAACTGTTTTTT